The 18 T cell receptor beta chains below were found in one sample sequenced in a study of Graves' ophthalmopathy and Graves' hyperthyroidism. Amplification from RNA transcripts yielded the TCR beta CDR3 regions. Second-round multiplex PCR came after first-round RT-PCR with HTBI primers. TCRdb re-derived calls from the multiplex PCR reads in MiXCR, one entry per CDR3 protein. Among about 1.2 million distinct CDR3 sequences listed, less than 45% were seen once. The sample was peripheral blood or thyroid tissue (not recorded which). The receptors were gathered from an adult man with Graves' hyperthyroidism.

This clonotype was counted ten times or more. The chain joins TRBV20-1 to TRBJ1-4; no clear D gene. V lost 2 bases and J lost 8, with 6 bases in between. CDR1 is DFQATT, CDR2 SNEGSKA, per germline (reference sequence). CDR3 length: 11 amino acids. CDR3 DNA sequence: TGCAGTGCTAGATCCCCCGAAAAACTGTTTTTT. Its translation is CSARSPEKLFF.

In regard to this clonotype: This is likely a read error, given that the CDR3 carries no conserved phenylalanine or tryptophan at its end. J is TRBJ1-2 and V is TRBV7-2; no clear D. CDR1 is SGHTA, CDR2 FQGNSA, per germline. The CDR3 has 15 residues. Trimming cost V 2 bases and J 2 bases, with 12 bases left between them. The CDR3: CASSLSSGKNYGYTL. DNA for the CDR3: TGTGCCAGCAGCTTATCATCAGGAAAAAACTATGGCTACACCCTC.

This clonotype was seen repeatedly, ten times or more. The chain carries TRBV7-2 and TRBJ1-5, with D maybe TRBD1 (6 bases). V lost 5 bases and J lost 0, with 11 bases in between. Per germline, CDR1 SGHTA and CDR2 FQGNSA. CDR3 length: 15 residues. CDR3 amino acids: CASSARGGSNQPQHF. CDR3 in DNA: TGTGCCAGCAGCGCGAGGGGGGGTAGCAATCAGCCCCAGCATTTT.

This clonotype was detected once. One end of the junction is discordant with germline, which a read error may explain. The V gene is TRBV29-1, the J gene TRBJ2-7; tentatively, D is TRBD2 (5 bases). The CDR3 has 10 residues. From germline, CDR1 is SQVTM and CDR2 ANQGSEA. The CDR3: CSVYTGELYF. CDR3 coding DNA: TGCAGCGTCTACACCGGGGAGCTGTACTTC.

There are a few counts of this clonotype. The chain employs TRBV2 and TRBJ1-1, with D maybe TRBD1 (5 bases). Per the germline V gene, CDR1 is SNHLY and CDR2 is FYNNEI. The CDR3 spans 15 residues. V was pared by 3 bases and J by 1 base, with 12 bases between. The CDR3 region is CASSDTGRQNTEAFF. Here the CDR3 DNA reads TGTGCCAGCAGTGACACGGGACGGCAGAACACTGAAGCTTTCTTT.

Written as DNA, the CDR3 is TGCGCCAGCAGCTGGAGGAGCGGGGGGAGAAGGGAGACCCAGTACTTC. Translation: CASSWRSGGRRETQYF. The V call is TRBV5-1, the J call TRBJ2-5, with TRBD2 identical over 9 bases. Germline assignment: CDR1 SGHRS and CDR2 YFSETQ. The trim removed 3 bases at V and 5 bases at J, leaving 11 bases unmatched. This CDR3 has 16 residues.

With regard to this clonotype: A much larger clone differs by one base, so this may be a read error. This CDR3 is missing its conserved last phenylalanine or tryptophan, likely due to a read error. This chain joins TRBV14 and TRBJ2-6, with D perhaps TRBD2 (5 bases). This CDR3 is 16 amino acids long. Trimming took off 1 base at V and 4 bases at J, with 11 bases between the two ends. Germline V gene sequence: CDR1 SGHDN, CDR2 FVKESK. CDR3 nucleotide sequence: TGTGCCAGCAGCCAAGCCGGAGGTATGGGGGCCAACGTCCTGACTCTC. It codes for CASSQAGGMGANVLTL.

This clonotype was seen many times. The chain has TRBV7-2 and TRBJ2-7, with 8 bases matching TRBD1. V was clipped by 7 bases and J by 4 bases; unmatched bases: 9. Germline values: CDR1 SGHTA, CDR2 FQGNSA. The CDR3 contains 14 residues. CDR3 region: CASTNPDRVYEQYF. The DNA of the CDR3 is TGTGCCAGCACCAACCCGGACAGGGTGTACGAGCAGTACTTC.

The chain recombines TRBV7-8 with TRBJ2-7, with 9 positions matching TRBD1. V was clipped by 3 bases and J by 0 bases; unmatched bases: 6. The germline CDR1 and CDR2 sequences are SGHVS and FQNEAQ. CDR3 length: 16 residues. CDR3 DNA sequence: TGTGCCAGCAGCTTGGGGACAGGGTTGCGCTCCTACGAGCAGTACTTC. Translation: CASSLGTGLRSYEQYF.

This clonotype was recorded at least ten times. The V call is TRBV5-1, the J call TRBJ1-1; no firm D call. The CDR3 runs 15 residues. Germline loops: CDR1 SGHRS, CDR2 YFSETQ. Between the trimmed V and J ends, which lost 0 bases and 1 base, there was a span of 10 bases. The CDR3 sequence is CASSLENVPNTEAFF. CDR3 nucleotide sequence: TGCGCCAGCAGCTTGGAAAACGTTCCGAACACTGAAGCTTTCTTT.

The gene calls are TRBV7-6 and TRBJ2-5, with TRBD2 matching over 7 bases. Per the germline V gene, CDR1 is SGHVS and CDR2 is FNYEAQ. V was pared by 4 bases and J by 5 bases, with 7 bases of the junction left unmatched. The CDR3 consists of 14 residues. The CDR3 DNA sequence: TGTGCCAGCAGCTGGGCTAGCGGAGGGGAGACCCAGTACTTC. Its translation: CASSWASGGETQYF.

Concerning this clonotype: It may be a read error: a sequence one base away is much more abundant. This rearrangement joins TRBV12-3 or TRBV12-4 to TRBJ2-5; D unclear. The CDR3 has 13 residues. V shed 5 bases and J shed 4 bases, with 11 bases lying between them. The CDR3 protein is CASSRQARETQYF. The CDR3, as DNA: TGTGCCAGCAGTAGGCAGGCCCGAGAGACCCAGTACTTC.

This clonotype has ten or more counts. The CDR3 reads CAISAEQAYGNTIYF. The DNA of the CDR3 is TGTGCCATCAGTGCTGAACAGGCCTATGGAAACACCATATATTTT. V gene TRBV10-3 combines with J gene TRBJ1-3; perhaps TRBD1 as D (5 bases). CDR3 size: 15 residues. V lost 4 bases and J 3 bases, leaving 13 bases between the germline ends. The germline CDR1 and CDR2 sequences are ENHRY and SYGVKD.

The CDR3: CATAPENRETQYF. The CDR3 region has the DNA TGTGCCACCGCGCCCGAAAACCGGGAGACCCAGTACTTC. This chain connects TRBV10-3 to TRBJ2-5; D remains unclear. Trimming removed 10 bases from V and 5 bases from J, with 17 bases in between. The CDR3 totals 13 residues. Per the germline V gene, CDR1 is ENHRY and CDR2 is SYGVKD.

The sample holds many counts of this clonotype. The rearrangement links TRBV9 to TRBJ1-1; tentative D call: TRBD1 (5 bases). V dropped 3 bases and J dropped 7 bases, with 10 bases sitting between them. The germline V gene has CDR1 SGDLS and CDR2 YYNGEE. The CDR3 covers 12 residues. The CDR3, as DNA: TGTGCCAGCAGCGGGGGGTTGGGTGAAGCTTTCTTT. Translation gives CASSGGLGEAFF.

The gene calls are TRBV25-1 and TRBJ2-5, with 15 bases fitting TRBD2. Germline V gene sequence: CDR1 MGHDK, CDR2 SYGVNS. J lost 1 base, V lost 10 bases, and 10 bases had no gene match. This CDR3 is 17 amino acids long. The CDR3 DNA is TGTGCCAAGGGAGAAGGGACTAGCGGGGGGTCCCAAGAGACCCAGTACTTC. Translating it yields CAKGEGTSGGSQETQYF.

The gene calls are TRBV29-1 and TRBJ2-7; D is tentatively TRBD1 or TRBD2 (5 bases each). Per germline, CDR1 SQVTM and CDR2 ANQGSEA. The CDR3 spans 11 residues. Trimming left V 8 bases short and J 5 bases short, with 13 bases between. The CDR3 nucleotides read TGCAGCTTTATTAGAGGGGACGAGCAGTACTTC. Its translation is CSFIRGDEQYF.

A remark on this clonotype: This likely comes from a read error, as the CDR3 has no conserved phenylalanine or tryptophan at its end. No DNA is shown, since the ends of the CDR3 on it are uncertain; the CDR3 is the one TCRdb lists. The chain couples TRBV7-3 to TRBJ1-5; the table names TRBD1, a call not compared with the DNA. Germline loops: CDR1 SGHTA, CDR2 FQGTGA. The CDR3 contains 10 residues when both ends are counted. CDR3: CASSLLGTGG.